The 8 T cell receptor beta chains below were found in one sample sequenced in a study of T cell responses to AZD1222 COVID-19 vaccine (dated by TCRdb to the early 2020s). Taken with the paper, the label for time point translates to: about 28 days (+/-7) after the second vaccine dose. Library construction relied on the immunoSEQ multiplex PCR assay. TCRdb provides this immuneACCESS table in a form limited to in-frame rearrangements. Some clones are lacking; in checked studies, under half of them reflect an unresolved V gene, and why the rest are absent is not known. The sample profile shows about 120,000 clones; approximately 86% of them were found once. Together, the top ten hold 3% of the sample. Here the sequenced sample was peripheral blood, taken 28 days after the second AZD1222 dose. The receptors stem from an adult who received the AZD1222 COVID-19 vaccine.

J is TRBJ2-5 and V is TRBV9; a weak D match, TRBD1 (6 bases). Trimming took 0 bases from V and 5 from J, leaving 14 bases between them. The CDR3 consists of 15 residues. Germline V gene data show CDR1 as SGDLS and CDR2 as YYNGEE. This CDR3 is CASSVGGTRRETQYF. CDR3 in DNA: TGTGCCAGCAGCGTAGGAGGGACAAGGAGGGAGACCCAGTACTTC. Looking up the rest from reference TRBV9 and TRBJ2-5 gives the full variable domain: DSGVTQTPKHLITATGQRVTLRCSPRSGDLSVYWYQQSLDQGLQFLIQYYNGEERAKGNILERFSAQQFPDLHSELNLSSLELGDSALYFCASSVGGTRRETQYFGPGTRLLVL.

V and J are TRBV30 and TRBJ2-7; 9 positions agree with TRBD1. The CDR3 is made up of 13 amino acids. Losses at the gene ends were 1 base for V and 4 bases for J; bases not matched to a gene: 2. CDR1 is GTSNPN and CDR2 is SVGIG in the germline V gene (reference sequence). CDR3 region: CAWSGGQGYEQYF. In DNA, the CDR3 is TGTGCCTGGAGTGGGGGACAGGGTTACGAGCAGTACTTC.

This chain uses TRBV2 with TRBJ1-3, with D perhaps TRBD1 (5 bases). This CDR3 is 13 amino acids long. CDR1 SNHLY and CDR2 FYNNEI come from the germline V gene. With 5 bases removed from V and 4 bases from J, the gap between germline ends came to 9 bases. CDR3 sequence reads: CASSRDFGNTIYF. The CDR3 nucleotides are TGTGCCAGCAGTCGGGACTTCGGAAACACCATATATTTT.

CDR3 sequence reads: CASSRAGLNTGELFF. CDR3 nucleotides: TGTGCCAGTAGTAGGGCAGGGCTCAACACCGGGGAGCTGTTTTTT. The rearrangement links TRBV19 to TRBJ2-2; tentative D call: TRBD1 (5 bases). The V gene lost 4 bases and the J gene lost 2 bases, with 11 bases spanning the gap. This CDR3 is built from 15 residues. The germline gives CDR1 LNHDA, CDR2 SQIVND (reference sequence).

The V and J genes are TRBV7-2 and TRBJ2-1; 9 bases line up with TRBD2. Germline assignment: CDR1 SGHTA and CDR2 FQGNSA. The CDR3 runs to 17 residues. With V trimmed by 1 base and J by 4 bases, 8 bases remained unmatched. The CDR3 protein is CASSLEGTSFSYNEQFF. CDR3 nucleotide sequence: TGTGCCAGCAGCTTAGAAGGGACTAGCTTCAGTTACAATGAGCAGTTCTTC.

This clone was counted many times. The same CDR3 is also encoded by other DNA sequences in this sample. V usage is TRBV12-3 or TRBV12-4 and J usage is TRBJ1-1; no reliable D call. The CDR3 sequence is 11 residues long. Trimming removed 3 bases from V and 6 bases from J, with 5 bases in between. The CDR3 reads CASSFTAEAFF. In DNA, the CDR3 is TGTGCCAGCAGTTTTACTGCTGAAGCTTTCTTT.

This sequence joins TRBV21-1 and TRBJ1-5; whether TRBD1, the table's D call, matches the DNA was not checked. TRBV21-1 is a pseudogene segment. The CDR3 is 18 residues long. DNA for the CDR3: TGTGCCAGCAGCAAAGGAGGGGACAGGGATCGGTGCAATCAGCCCCAGCATTTT. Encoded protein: CASSKGGDRDRCNQPQHF.

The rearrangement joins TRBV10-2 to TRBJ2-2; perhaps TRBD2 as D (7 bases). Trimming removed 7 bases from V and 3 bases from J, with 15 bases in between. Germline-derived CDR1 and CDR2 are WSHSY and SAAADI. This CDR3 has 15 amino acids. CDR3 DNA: TGCGCCAGCACAGGTTCGGGGGGCGACACCGGGGAGCTGTTTTTT. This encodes CASTGSGGDTGELFF.